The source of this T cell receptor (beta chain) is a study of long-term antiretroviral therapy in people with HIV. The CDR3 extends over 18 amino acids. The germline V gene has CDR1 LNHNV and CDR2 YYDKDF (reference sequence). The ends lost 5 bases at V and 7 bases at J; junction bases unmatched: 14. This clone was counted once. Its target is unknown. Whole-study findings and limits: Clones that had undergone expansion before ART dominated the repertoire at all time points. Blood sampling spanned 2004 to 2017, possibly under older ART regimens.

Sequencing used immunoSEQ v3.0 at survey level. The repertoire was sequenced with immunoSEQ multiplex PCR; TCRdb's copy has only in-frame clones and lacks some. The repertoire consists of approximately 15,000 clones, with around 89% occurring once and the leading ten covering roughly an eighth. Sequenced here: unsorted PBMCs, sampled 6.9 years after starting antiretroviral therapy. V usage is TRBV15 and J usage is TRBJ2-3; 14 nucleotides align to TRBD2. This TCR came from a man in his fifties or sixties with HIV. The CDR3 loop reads CATSFTGTSGGIRNTQYF. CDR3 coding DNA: TGTGCCACCAGCTTCACCGGGACTAGCGGGGGAATAAGGAATACGCAGTATTTT.